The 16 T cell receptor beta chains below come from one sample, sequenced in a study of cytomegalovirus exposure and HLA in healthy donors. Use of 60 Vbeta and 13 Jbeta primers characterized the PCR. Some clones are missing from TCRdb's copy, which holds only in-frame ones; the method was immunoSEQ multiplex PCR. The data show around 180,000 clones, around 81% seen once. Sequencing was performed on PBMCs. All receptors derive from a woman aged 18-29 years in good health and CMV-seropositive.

The CDR3 coding sequence is TGTGCCAGCAGCCCTCGTGGTAATCCGGGACTAGCGGGGTACAATGAGCAGTTCTTC. It is translated as CASSPRGNPGLAGYNEQFF. V gene TRBV9 combines with J gene TRBJ2-1, with TRBD2 matching over 13 bases. CDR3 length: 19 residues. Germline lookup yields CDR1 SGDLS and CDR2 YYNGEE. V shed 4 bases, J shed 4 bases, and the junction held 14 bases outside the gene matches.

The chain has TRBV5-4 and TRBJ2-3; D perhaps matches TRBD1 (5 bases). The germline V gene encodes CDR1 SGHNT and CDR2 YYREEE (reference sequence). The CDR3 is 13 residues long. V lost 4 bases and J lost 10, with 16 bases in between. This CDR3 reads CASSEPGPRAQYF. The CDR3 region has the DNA TGTGCCAGCAGCGAGCCAGGGCCAAGGGCGCAGTATTTT.

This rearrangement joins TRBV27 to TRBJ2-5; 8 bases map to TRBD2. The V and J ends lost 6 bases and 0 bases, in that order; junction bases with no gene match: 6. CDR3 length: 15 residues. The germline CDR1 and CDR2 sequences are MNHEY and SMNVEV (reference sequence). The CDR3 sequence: CASSVNGGDQETQYF. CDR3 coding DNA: TGTGCCAGCAGCGTCAACGGGGGGGACCAAGAGACCCAGTACTTC.

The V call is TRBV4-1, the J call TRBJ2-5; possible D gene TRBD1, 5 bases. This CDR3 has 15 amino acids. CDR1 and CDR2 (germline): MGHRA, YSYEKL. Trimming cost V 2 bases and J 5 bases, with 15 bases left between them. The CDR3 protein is CASSQIQVLEETQYF. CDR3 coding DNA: TGCGCCAGCAGCCAAATACAGGTCCTCGAGGAGACCCAGTACTTC.

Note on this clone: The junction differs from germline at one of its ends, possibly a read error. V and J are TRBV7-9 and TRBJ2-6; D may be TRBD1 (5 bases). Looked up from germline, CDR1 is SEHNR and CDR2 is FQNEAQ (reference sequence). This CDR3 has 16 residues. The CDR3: CASSLALGSGANGLTF. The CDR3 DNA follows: TGTGCCAGCAGCTTAGCCCTGGGATCTGGGGCCAACGGCCTGACTTTC.

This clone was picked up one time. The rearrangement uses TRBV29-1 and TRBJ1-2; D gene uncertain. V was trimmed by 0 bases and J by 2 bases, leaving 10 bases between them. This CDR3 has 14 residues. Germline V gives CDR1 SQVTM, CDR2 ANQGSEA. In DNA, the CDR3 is TGCAGCGTTGAAGATCCTTTAGTAAACTATGGCTACACCTTC. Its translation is CSVEDPLVNYGYTF.

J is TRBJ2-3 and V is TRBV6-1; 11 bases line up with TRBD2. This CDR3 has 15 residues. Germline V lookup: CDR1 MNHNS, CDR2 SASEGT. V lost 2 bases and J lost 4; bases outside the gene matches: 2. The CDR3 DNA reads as TGTGCCAGCAGTGAACTAGCGGGGGGTTCAGATACGCAGTATTTT. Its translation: CASSELAGGSDTQYF.

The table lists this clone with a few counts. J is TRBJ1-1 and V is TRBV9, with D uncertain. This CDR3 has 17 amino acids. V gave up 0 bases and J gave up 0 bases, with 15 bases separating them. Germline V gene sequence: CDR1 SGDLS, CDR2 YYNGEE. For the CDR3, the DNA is TGTGCCAGCAGCGTAGGCGGCGGGCGGGGAATGAACACTGAAGCTTTCTTT. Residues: CASSVGGGRGMNTEAFF.

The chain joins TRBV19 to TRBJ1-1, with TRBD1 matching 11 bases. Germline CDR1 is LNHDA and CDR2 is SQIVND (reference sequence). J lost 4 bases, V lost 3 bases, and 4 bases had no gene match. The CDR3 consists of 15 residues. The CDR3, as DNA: TGTGCCAGTAGTATCGGACAGGGGGCTGGCACTGAAGCTTTCTTT. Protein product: CASSIGQGAGTEAFF.

CDR3 nucleotide sequence: TGTGCCAGCAGCCCTAAGCGTCGTCAGGGTTACCACGAGCAGTACTTC. It specifies CASSPKRRQGYHEQYF. The chain has TRBV13 and TRBJ2-7, with TRBD1 as a possible D gene (5 bases). V shed 5 bases and J shed 5 bases, with 22 bases lying between them. The CDR3 spans 16 residues. Germline loops: CDR1 PRHDT, CDR2 FYEKMQ (reference sequence).

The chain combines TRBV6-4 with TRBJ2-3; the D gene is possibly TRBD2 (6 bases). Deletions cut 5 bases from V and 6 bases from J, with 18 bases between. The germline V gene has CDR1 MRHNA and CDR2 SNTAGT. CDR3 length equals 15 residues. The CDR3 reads CASSSRDGLADTQYF. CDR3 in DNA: TGTGCCAGCAGTTCCAGGGACGGCCTAGCGGATACGCAGTATTTT.

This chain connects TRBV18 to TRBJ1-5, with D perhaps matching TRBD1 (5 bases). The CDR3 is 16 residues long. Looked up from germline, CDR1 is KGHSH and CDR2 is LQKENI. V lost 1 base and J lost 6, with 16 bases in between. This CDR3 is CASSPRSSGLSQPQHF. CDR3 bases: TGTGCCAGCTCACCACGGTCTTCAGGGCTAAGTCAGCCCCAGCATTTT.

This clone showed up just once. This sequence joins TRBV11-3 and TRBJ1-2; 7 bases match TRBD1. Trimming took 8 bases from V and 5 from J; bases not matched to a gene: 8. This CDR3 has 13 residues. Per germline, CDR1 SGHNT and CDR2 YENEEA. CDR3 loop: CASARDSKYGYTF. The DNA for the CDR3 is TGTGCCAGCGCCCGGGACAGCAAGTATGGCTACACCTTC.

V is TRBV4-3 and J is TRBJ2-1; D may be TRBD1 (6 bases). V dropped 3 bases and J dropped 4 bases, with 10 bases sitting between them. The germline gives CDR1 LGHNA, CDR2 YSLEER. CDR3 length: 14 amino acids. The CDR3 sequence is CASSQVQGYNEQFF. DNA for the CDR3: TGCGCCAGCAGCCAGGTACAGGGATACAATGAGCAGTTCTTC.

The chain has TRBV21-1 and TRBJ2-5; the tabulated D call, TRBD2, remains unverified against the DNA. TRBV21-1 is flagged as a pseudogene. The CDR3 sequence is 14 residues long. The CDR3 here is CASTGTSGQETQYF. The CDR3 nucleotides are TGTGCCAGCACCGGGACTAGCGGGCAAGAGACCCAGTACTTC.

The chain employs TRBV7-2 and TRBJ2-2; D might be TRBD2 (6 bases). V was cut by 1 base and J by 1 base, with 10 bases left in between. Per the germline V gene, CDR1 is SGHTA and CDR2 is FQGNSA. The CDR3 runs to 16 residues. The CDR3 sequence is CASSLVGGWNTGELFF. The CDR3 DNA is TGTGCCAGCAGCTTAGTTGGAGGGTGGAACACCGGGGAGCTGTTTTTT.